These T cell receptor beta chains were read from a single sample in a study of T cells expressing NK-cell markers. TCRdb re-called the 5' RACE reads; one entry per CDR3 protein, DNA not given. The sample totals a few hundred thousand distinct CDR3 sequences. The sequenced sample consisted of blood T cells: a sorted CD56 or NKG2C T cell subset, CD4+ or CD8+ T cells, or bulk PBMC T cells (not recorded which). The source is a woman aged 45-59 years in good health. CDR3s include the opening cysteine and the closing phenylalanine or tryptophan. Fields, in order: V gene, J gene, CDR3 protein.

V gene: TRBV20-1; J gene: TRBJ2-7; CDR3 protein: CSARDRGPQTYEQYF
V gene: TRBV7-9; J gene: TRBJ2-6; CDR3 protein: CASSPPWDSGANVLTF
V gene: TRBV20-1; J gene: TRBJ2-7; CDR3 protein: CSALGQGNYYEQYF
V gene: TRBV9; J gene: TRBJ2-4; CDR3 protein: CASSVSNGHIQYF
V gene: TRBV3-1; J gene: TRBJ1-2; CDR3 protein: CASSHYRTGTSNYGYTF
V gene: TRBV5-6; J gene: TRBJ2-1; CDR3 protein: CASSSIGGLARQWDEQFF
V gene: TRBV3-1; J gene: TRBJ2-5; CDR3 protein: CASSQGTALGTQYF
V gene: TRBV4-2; J gene: TRBJ2-1; CDR3 protein: CASSLNFLAGGKGEQFF
V gene: TRBV11-3; J gene: TRBJ2-7; CDR3 protein: CASSLAGASGRSEQYF
V gene: TRBV12-3/TRBV12-4; J gene: TRBJ2-1; CDR3 protein: CASSLSSPGEQFF
V gene: TRBV18; J gene: TRBJ2-1; CDR3 protein: CASSLAGGQIIEQFF
V gene: TRBV6-2/TRBV6-3; J gene: TRBJ1-2; CDR3 protein: CASSSYRGYTF
V gene: TRBV5-1; J gene: TRBJ1-5; CDR3 protein: CASSLEGREFAQHF
V gene: TRBV10-3; J gene: TRBJ1-1; CDR3 protein: CAIRPGTGVITEAFF
V gene: TRBV11-2; J gene: TRBJ2-5; CDR3 protein: CASSLPIQQETQYF
V gene: TRBV7-9; J gene: TRBJ2-5; CDR3 protein: CASSSREGQGETQYF
V gene: TRBV7-8; J gene: TRBJ2-2; CDR3 protein: CASSSTSGISNGELFF